This T cell receptor beta chain was obtained from a study of blood T cell repertoires in COVID-19. Repertoires were generated with immunoSEQ multiplex PCR, while TCRdb's copy carries only in-frame clones and drops some. The table includes under 250,000 clones, 80% to 90% detected once. Germline V gene data show CDR1 as SGHTA and CDR2 as FQGNSA. Trimming removed 5 bases from V and 5 bases from J, with 21 bases in between. CDR3 length: 16 amino acids. Categorization into cohorts depended on clinical history that participants reported. The chain has TRBV7-2 and TRBJ1-2, with D possibly TRBD1 on 6 matching bases. This TCR was sampled from a woman between 25 and 40 years old with acute COVID-19. Sequenced: PBMCs or T cells enriched from blood (not recorded which). CDR3 residues: CASSHRDGVLLYGYTF. Written as DNA, the CDR3 is TGTGCCAGCAGCCACAGGGACGGCGTACTATTATATGGCTACACCTTC.